Included here is one T cell receptor (beta chain) sequence, with context. Each recovered donor of Cohort 3 presented with two negative PCRs, clearance, or symptom resolution. Produced via immunoSEQ multiplex PCR; TCRdb's table is partial and in-frame only. This table has some 150,000 clones, 85% appearing once. The sample is drawn from a study of blood T cell repertoires in COVID-19. In germline, CDR1 is MNHEY, CDR2 SVGAGI. V dropped 4 bases and J dropped 7; count of bases not matched to a gene: 4. The CDR3 is made up of 13 amino acids. The V call is TRBV6-5, the J call TRBJ2-1; the match to TRBD2 covers 7 bases. Sequencing was done on a sample of PBMCs or T cells enriched from blood (not recorded which). The TCR was taken from a woman aged 40-49 years who had recovered from COVID-19. CDR3 loop: CASSWTRSNEQFF. The CDR3 DNA is TGTGCCAGCAGTTGGACTAGATCGAATGAGCAGTTCTTC.